A selection of T cell receptor beta chains follows, all from one sample in a study of STAT5B mutations in CD4+ large granular lymphocyte leukemia. Assay: immunoSEQ multiplex PCR; the TCRdb copy retains only in-frame clones and omits some. In the table there are around 30,000 clones, roughly 74% of which are singletons. The specimen sequenced was CD4+ T cells from blood buffy coats. The receptors derive from a human donor in good health. The CDR3 runs from the conserved cysteine through the conserved F or W. A D gene is named only where the DNA matches it firmly. Part of the rows lack a size; the others show once, few, many or a class for expanded clones.

abundance: -
v_gene: TRBV5-6
d_gene: TRBD2
j_gene: TRBJ2-5
CDR3nt: TGTGCCAGCAGCTTGGCGGGACTAGCGGTTGGAGAGACCCAGTACTTC
CDR3aa: CASSLAGLAVGETQYF

abundance: -
v_gene: TRBV12-5
d_gene: TRBD2
j_gene: TRBJ2-5
CDR3nt: TGTGCTAGTGGTGCCGGACTAGCGGGACGGGAGACCCAGTACTTC
CDR3aa: CASGAGLAGRETQYF

abundance: -
v_gene: TRBV19
d_gene: -
j_gene: TRBJ1-3
CDR3nt: TGTGCCAGTAGTATTGCCAGGGTCAGGCGGGACACCATATATTTT
CDR3aa: CASSIARVRRDTIYF

abundance: -
v_gene: TRBV2
d_gene: -
j_gene: TRBJ2-5
CDR3nt: TGTGCCAGCAGTGGTGAGACCCAGTACTTC
CDR3aa: CASSGETQYF

abundance: -
v_gene: TRBV6-6
d_gene: -
j_gene: TRBJ2-5
CDR3nt: TGTGCCAGCAGTCTGGACGGAGAGACCCAGTACTTC
CDR3aa: CASSLDGETQYF

abundance: few
v_gene: TRBV18
d_gene: -
j_gene: TRBJ1-2
CDR3nt: TGTGCCAGCTCACCGGGGGTCGACTATGGCTACACCTTC
CDR3aa: CASSPGVDYGYTF

abundance: -
v_gene: TRBV10-3
d_gene: TRBD1
j_gene: TRBJ1-3
CDR3nt: TGTGCCATCAGTGAGGGGACAGGGCAGGTCGCCGGAAACACCATATATTTT
CDR3aa: CAISEGTGQVAGNTIYF

abundance: few
v_gene: TRBV10-3
d_gene: TRBD1
j_gene: TRBJ1-5
CDR3nt: TGTGCCATCAGTGAGGGAGGACAGGAAAATCAGCCCCAGCATTTT
CDR3aa: CAISEGGQENQPQHF

abundance: few
v_gene: TRBV10-3
d_gene: -
j_gene: TRBJ2-3
CDR3nt: TGTGCCATCAGACAGAGCGACACAGATACGCAGTATTTT
CDR3aa: CAIRQSDTDTQYF

abundance: -
v_gene: TRBV23-1
d_gene: -
j_gene: TRBJ1-5
CDR3nt: TGCGCCAGCAGTCATAGGGGGGCACCAACCGGTCAGCCCCAGCATTTT
CDR3aa: CASSHRGAPTGQPQHF

abundance: -
v_gene: TRBV7-2
d_gene: -
j_gene: TRBJ2-1
CDR3nt: TGTGCCAGCAGCCCCGGGGGTGGCGGGACTGTGTTCTTC
CDR3aa: CASSPGGGGTVFF

abundance: -
v_gene: TRBV28
d_gene: TRBD1
j_gene: TRBJ1-2
CDR3nt: TGTGCCAGCAGTTCGACAGGGTTAACCTTC
CDR3aa: CASSSTGLTF

abundance: -
v_gene: TRBV15
d_gene: -
j_gene: TRBJ2-7
CDR3nt: TGTGCCACCAGCCTCCAGGGGGGTTACTCCTACGAGCAGTACTTC
CDR3aa: CATSLQGGYSYEQYF

abundance: -
v_gene: TRBV28
d_gene: -
j_gene: TRBJ2-6
CDR3nt: TGTGCCAGCAGTAGACATGTCCTTGGTGGGGCCAACGTCCTGACTTTC
CDR3aa: CASSRHVLGGANVLTF